The clone carrying this T cell receptor beta chain was seen a handful of times. Its target is not known. This record comes from a study of CD8 T cells in Susac syndrome. Study-wide results and limits: The number of individuals included in the study's TCR sequencing and HLA analysis was acknowledged as relatively small.

This CDR3 region has 15 residues. V was cut by 5 bases and J by 2 bases, with 10 bases left in between. A quantity of about 0.45 to 1 ug RNA underwent reverse transcription using random hexamers. TCRdb ran MiXCR on the immunoSEQ multiplex PCR reads and lists one entry per CDR3 protein. The table records more than 200,000 distinct CDR3 sequences, less than 95% of them present only once. Material: CD4+ T cells from PBMCs. V and J are TRBV12-3 or TRBV12-4 and TRBJ2-6, with D perhaps TRBD2 (6 bases). This TCR came from a human donor with Susac syndrome. CDR3 coding DNA: TGTGCCAGCAGTCTCCGGGGGACTGGGGCCAACGTCCTGACTTTC. Protein product: CASSLRGTGANVLTF.